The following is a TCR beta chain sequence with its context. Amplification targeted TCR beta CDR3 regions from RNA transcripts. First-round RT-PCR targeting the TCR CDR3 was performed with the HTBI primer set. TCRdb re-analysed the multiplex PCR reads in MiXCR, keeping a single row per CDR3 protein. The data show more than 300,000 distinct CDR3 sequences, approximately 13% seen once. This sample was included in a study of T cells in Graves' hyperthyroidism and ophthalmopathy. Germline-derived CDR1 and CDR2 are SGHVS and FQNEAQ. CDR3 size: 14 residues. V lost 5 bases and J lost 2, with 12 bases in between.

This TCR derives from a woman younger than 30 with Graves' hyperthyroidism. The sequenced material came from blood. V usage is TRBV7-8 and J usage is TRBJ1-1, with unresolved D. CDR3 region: CASSALASNTEAFF. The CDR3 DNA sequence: TGTGCCAGCAGCGCCCTGGCCAGTAACACTGAAGCTTTCTTT. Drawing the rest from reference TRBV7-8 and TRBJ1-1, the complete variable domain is GAGVSQSPRYKVAKRGQDVALRCDPISGHVSLFWYQQALGQGPEFLTYFQNEAQLDKSGLPSDRFFAERPEGSVSTLKIQRTQQEDSAVYLCASSALASNTEAFFGQGTRLTVV.